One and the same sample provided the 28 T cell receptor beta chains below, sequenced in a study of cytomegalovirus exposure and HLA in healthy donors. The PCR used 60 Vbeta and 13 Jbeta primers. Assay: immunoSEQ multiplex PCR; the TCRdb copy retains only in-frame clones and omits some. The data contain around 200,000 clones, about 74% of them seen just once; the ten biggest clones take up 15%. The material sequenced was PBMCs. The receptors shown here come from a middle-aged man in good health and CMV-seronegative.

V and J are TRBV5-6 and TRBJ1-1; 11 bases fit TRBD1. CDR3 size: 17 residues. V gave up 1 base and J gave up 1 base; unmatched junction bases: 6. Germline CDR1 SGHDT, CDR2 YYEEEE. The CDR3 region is CASSLRDRGRSNTEAFF. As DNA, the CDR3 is TGTGCCAGCAGCTTGAGGGACAGGGGGAGATCGAACACTGAAGCTTTCTTT.

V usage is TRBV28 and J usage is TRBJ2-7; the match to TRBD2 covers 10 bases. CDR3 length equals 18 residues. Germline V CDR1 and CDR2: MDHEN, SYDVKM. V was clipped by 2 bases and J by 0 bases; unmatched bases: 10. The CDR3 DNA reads TGTGCCAGCAGTTTAACTAGCGGGAATAAGCCCAGCTCCTACGAGCAGTACTTC. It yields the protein CASSLTSGNKPSSYEQYF.

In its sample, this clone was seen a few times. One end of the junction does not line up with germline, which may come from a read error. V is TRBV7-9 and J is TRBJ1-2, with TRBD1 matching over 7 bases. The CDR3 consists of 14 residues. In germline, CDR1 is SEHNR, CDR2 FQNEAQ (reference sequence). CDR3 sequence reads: CSSSPNRGVGGYTF. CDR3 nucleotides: TGTTCCAGCAGCCCAAACAGGGGAGTCGGTGGCTACACCTTC.

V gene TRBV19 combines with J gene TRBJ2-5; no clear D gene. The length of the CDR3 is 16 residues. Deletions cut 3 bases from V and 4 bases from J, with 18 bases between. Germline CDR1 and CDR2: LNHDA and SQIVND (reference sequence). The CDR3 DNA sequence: TGTGCCAGTAGTATCCCAGACGAAGCGTCCCCAGAGACCCAGTACTTC. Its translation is CASSIPDEASPETQYF.

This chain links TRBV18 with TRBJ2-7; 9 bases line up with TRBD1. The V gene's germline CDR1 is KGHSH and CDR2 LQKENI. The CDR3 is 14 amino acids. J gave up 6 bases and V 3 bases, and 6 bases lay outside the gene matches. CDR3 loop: CASSPTGGSFEQYF. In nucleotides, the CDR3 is TGTGCCAGCTCACCGACAGGGGGAAGCTTCGAGCAGTACTTC. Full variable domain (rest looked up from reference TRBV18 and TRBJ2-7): NAGVMQNPRHLVRRRGQEARLRCSPMKGHSHVYWYRQLPEEGLKFMVYLQKENIIDESGMPKERFSAEFPKEGPSILRIQQVVRGDSAAYFCASSPTGGSFEQYFGPGTRLTVT.

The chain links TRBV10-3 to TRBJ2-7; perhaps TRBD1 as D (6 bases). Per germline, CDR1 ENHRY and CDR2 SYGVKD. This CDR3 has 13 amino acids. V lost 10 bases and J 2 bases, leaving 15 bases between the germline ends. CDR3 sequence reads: CATHGDIAYEQYF. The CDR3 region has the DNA TGTGCCACCCACGGGGACATAGCCTACGAGCAGTACTTC.

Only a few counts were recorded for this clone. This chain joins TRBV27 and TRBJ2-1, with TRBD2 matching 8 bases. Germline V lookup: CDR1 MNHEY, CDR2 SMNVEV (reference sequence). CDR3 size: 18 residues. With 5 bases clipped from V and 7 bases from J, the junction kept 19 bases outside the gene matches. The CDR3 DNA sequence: TGTGCCAGCAGTCTCCTCCCTTGGAGCGGGAGCGGGGCTAATGAGCAGTTCTTC. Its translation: CASSLLPWSGSGANEQFF.

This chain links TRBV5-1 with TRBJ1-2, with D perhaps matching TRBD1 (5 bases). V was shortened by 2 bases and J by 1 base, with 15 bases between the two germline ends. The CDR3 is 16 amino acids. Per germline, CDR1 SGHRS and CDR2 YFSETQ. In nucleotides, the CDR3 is TGCGCCAGCAGCTTCGACCCGGGGGAAGGTAACTATGGCTACACCTTC. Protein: CASSFDPGEGNYGYTF.

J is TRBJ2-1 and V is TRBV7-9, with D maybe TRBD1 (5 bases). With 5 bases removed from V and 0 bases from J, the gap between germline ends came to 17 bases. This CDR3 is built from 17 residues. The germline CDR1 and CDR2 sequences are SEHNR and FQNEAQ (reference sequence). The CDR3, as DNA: TGTGCCAGCAGCCCAGGGCCACTTATTGCCTCCTACAATGAGCAGTTCTTC. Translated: CASSPGPLIASYNEQFF.

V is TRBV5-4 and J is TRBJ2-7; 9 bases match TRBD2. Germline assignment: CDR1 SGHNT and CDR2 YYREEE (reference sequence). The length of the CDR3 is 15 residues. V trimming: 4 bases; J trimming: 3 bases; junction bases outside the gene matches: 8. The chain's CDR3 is CASSPPGTSHYEQYF. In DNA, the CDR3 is TGTGCCAGCAGCCCCCCCGGGACTAGCCACTACGAGCAGTACTTC.

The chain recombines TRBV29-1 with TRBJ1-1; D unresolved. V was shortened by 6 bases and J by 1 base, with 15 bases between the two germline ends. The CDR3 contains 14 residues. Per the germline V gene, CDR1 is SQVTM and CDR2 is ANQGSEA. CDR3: CSVKGGEWNTEAFF. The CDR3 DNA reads TGCAGCGTCAAGGGAGGCGAATGGAACACTGAAGCTTTCTTT.

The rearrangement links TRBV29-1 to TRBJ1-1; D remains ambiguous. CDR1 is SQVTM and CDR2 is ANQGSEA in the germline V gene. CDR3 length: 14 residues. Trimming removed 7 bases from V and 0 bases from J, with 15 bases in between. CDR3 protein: CSGRPGGMNTEAFF. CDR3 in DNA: TGCAGCGGGCGTCCGGGTGGCATGAACACTGAAGCTTTCTTT.

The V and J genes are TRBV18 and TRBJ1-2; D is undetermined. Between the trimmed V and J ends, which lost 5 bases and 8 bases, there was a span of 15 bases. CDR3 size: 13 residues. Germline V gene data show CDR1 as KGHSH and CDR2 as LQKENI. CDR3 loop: CASSSREGGGYTF. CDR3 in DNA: TGTGCCAGCTCATCCCGGGAAGGAGGAGGCTACACCTTC.

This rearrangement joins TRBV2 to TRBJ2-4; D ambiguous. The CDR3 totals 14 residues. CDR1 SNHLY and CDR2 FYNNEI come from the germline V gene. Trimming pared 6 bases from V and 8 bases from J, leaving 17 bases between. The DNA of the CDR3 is TGTGCCAGCAGATCGAGAGAACGGTCGGACATTCAGTACTTC. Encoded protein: CASRSRERSDIQYF.

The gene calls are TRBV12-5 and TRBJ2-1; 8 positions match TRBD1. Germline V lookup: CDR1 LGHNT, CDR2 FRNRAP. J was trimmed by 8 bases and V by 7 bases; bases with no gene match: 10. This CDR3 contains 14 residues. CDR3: CASVFSTGVHEQFF. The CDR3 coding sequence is TGTGCTAGTGTTTTCTCGACAGGGGTCCATGAGCAGTTCTTC.

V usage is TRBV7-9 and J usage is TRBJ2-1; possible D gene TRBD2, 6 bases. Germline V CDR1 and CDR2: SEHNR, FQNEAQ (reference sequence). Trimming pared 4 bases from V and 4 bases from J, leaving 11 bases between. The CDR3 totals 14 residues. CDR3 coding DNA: TGTGCCAGCAGCTCAACGGGGGAATACAATGAGCAGTTCTTC. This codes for CASSSTGEYNEQFF.

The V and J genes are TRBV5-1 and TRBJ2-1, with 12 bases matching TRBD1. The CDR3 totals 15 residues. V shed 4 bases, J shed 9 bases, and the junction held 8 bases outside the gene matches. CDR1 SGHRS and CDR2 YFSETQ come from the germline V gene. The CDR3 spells CASSPGQGADGEQFF. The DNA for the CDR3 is TGCGCCAGCAGCCCGGGACAGGGGGCGGATGGTGAGCAGTTCTTC.

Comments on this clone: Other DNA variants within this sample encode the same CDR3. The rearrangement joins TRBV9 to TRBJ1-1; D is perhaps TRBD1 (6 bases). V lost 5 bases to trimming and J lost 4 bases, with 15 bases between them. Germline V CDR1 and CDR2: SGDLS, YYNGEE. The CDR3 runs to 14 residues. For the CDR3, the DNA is TGTGCCAGCAGTGACTCGACAGGCACCACTGAAGCTTTCTTT. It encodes CASSDSTGTTEAFF. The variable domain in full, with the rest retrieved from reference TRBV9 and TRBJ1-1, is DSGVTQTPKHLITATGQRVTLRCSPRSGDLSVYWYQQSLDQGLQFLIQYYNGEERAKGNILERFSAQQFPDLHSELNLSSLELGDSALYFCASSDSTGTTEAFFGQGTRLTVV.

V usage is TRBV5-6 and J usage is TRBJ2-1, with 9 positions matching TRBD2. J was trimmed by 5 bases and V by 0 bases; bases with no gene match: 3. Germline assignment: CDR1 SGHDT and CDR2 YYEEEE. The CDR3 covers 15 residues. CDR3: CASSLAQRGDNEQFF. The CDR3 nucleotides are TGTGCCAGCAGCTTGGCCCAGCGGGGGGACAATGAGCAGTTCTTC.

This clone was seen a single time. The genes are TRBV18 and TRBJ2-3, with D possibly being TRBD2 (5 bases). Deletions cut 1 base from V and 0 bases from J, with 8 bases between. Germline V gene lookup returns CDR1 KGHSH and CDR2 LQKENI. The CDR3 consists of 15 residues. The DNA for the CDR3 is TGTGCCAGCTCACCACGGCGGGCCAGCACAGATACGCAGTATTTT. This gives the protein CASSPRRASTDTQYF.

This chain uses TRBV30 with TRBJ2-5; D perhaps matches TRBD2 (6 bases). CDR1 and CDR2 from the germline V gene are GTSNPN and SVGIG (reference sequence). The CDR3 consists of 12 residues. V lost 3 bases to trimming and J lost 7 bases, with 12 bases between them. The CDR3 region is CAWRGTGGTQYF. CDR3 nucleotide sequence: TGTGCCTGGAGGGGAACCGGGGGGACCCAGTACTTC.

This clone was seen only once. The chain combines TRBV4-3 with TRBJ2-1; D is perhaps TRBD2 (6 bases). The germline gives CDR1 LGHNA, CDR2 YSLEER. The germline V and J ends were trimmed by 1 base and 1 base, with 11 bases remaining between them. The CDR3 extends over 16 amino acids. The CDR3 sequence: CASSQVGGGSYNEQFF. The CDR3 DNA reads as TGCGCCAGCAGCCAAGTTGGGGGAGGTTCCTACAATGAGCAGTTCTTC.

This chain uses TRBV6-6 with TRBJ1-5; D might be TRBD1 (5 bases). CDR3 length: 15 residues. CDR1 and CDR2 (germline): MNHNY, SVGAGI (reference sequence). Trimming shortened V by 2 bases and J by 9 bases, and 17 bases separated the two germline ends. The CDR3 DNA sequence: TGTGCCAGCAGTTACCTGACAGCCCAAAGGGGGCCCCAGCATTTT. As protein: CASSYLTAQRGPQHF.

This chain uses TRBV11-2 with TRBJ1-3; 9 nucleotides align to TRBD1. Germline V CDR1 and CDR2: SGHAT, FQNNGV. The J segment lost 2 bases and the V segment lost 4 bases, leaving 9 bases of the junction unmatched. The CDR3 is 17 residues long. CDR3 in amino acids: CASSSSLGQGAGNTIYF. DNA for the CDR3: TGTGCCAGCAGCTCGTCACTGGGACAGGGAGCTGGAAACACCATATATTTT.

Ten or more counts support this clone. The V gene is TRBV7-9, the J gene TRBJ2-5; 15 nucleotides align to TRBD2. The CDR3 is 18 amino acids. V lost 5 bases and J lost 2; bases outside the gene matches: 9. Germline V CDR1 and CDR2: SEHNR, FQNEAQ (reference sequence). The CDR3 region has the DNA TGTGCCAGCAGCGGTGGACTAGCGGGAGGGAGGGGGCAAGAGACCCAGTACTTC. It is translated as CASSGGLAGGRGQETQYF.

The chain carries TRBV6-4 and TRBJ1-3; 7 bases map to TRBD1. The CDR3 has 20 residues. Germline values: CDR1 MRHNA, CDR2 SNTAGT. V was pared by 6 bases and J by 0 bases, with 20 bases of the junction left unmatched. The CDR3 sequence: CASSLTDRAIRDHSGNTIYF. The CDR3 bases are TGTGCCAGCAGCTTAACCGACAGGGCTATTAGAGATCACTCTGGAAACACCATATATTTT.

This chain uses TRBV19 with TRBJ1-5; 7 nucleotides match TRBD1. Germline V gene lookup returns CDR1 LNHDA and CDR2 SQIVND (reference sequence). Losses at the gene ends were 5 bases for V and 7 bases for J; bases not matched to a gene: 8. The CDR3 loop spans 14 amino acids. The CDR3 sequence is CASSETGYRQPQHF. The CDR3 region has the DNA TGTGCCAGTAGTGAGACAGGGTATAGACAGCCCCAGCATTTT.

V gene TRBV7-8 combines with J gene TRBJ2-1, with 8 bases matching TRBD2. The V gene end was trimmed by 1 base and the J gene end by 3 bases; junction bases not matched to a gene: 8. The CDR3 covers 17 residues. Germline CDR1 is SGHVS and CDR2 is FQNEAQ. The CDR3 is CASSLDGSGGIYNEQFF. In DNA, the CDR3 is TGTGCCAGCAGCTTAGATGGCAGCGGGGGCATCTACAATGAGCAGTTCTTC.